Below are 15 T cell receptor beta chains sequenced from a single sample in a study of T cell changes during pregnancy in multiple sclerosis. Profiled with immunoSEQ multiplex PCR; TCRdb holds only in-frame clones, not every one. The profile covers fewer than 45,000 clones, with approximately 94% appearing a single time and approximately 0.61% taken by the ten largest. The starting material was CD4+ T cells from peripheral blood mononuclear cells, obtained in the third trimester of pregnancy. All receptors derive from a female donor with multiple sclerosis, enrolled in a pregnancy study.

J is TRBJ2-5 and V is TRBV4-1; 7 bases fit TRBD1. J gave up 7 bases and V 2 bases, and 13 bases lay outside the gene matches. The germline V gene encodes CDR1 MGHRA and CDR2 YSYEKL. The CDR3 length is 16 residues. The CDR3 reads CASSQLPGQSVGTQYF. The CDR3 bases are TGCGCCAGCAGCCAATTACCGGGACAGTCCGTCGGGACCCAGTACTTC.

In its sample, this clone was seen a few times. The chain employs TRBV28 and TRBJ2-5; TRBD1 is a possible D gene (5 bases). The CDR3 runs 15 residues. V lost 4 bases and J lost 4, with 16 bases in between. Germline V gives CDR1 MDHEN, CDR2 SYDVKM. Here the CDR3 reads CASSSQGQGRETQYF. The CDR3 DNA reads as TGTGCCAGCAGTTCCCAAGGACAAGGTAGAGAGACCCAGTACTTC.

The chain combines TRBV11-2 with TRBJ1-1; D is uncertain. This CDR3 comprises 14 residues. Germline V lookup: CDR1 SGHAT, CDR2 FQNNGV. Trimming took off 5 bases at V and 10 bases at J, with 20 bases between the two ends. The CDR3 DNA sequence: TGTGCCAGCAGCCAATCCGAGGTAACGGGTTCAGCTTTCTTT. It is translated as CASSQSEVTGSAFF.

DNA for the CDR3: TGTGCCAGTAGTATGCGGCAGAATCCCTACGAGCAGTACTTC. Its translation: CASSMRQNPYEQYF. The genes are TRBV19 and TRBJ2-7, with D unresolved. The CDR3 spans 14 residues. The ends were cut back, 3 bases at V and 2 bases at J, with 11 bases in the middle. Germline V gene sequence: CDR1 LNHDA, CDR2 SQIVND (reference sequence).

This clone was seen once. This chain connects TRBV5-1 to TRBJ2-6, with 8 bases that match TRBD2. This CDR3 is built from 15 residues. Germline loops: CDR1 SGHRS, CDR2 YFSETQ. The V segment lost 7 bases and the J segment 2 bases; nucleotides outside the gene matches: 5. The CDR3 reads CASLPGGAGANVLTF. The CDR3 coding sequence is TGCGCCAGCTTACCCGGGGGGGCTGGGGCCAACGTCCTGACTTTC.

This clone was detected only once. The chain has TRBV14 and TRBJ1-1, with D perhaps TRBD1 (6 bases). Germline CDR1 and CDR2: SGHDN and FVKESK. With 4 bases removed from V and 2 bases from J, the gap between germline ends came to 8 bases. The CDR3 length is 13 residues. This chain's CDR3 is CASSRDINTEAFF. The CDR3 nucleotides are TGTGCCAGCAGCCGGGACATAAACACTGAAGCTTTCTTT.

This chain joins TRBV10-3 and TRBJ1-2; 8 positions agree with TRBD1. The CDR3 is made up of 13 amino acids. The germline CDR1 and CDR2 sequences are ENHRY and SYGVKD. The V and J ends lost 5 bases and 8 bases, in that order; junction bases with no gene match: 7. This CDR3 reads CAISKTGVEGYTF. The CDR3 DNA reads TGTGCCATCAGTAAGACAGGGGTTGAGGGCTACACCTTC.

CDR3 sequence (DNA): TGTGCCAGCTCGCCCATGGCAGGACTCAAGCCTCAAGCTTTCTTT. The encoded protein is CASSPMAGLKPQAFF. This chain joins TRBV6-6 and TRBJ1-1, with D uncertain. Germline assignment: CDR1 MNHNY and CDR2 SVGAGI (reference sequence). The CDR3 length is 15 residues. Trimming cost V 8 bases and J 9 bases, with 25 bases left between them.

The rearrangement uses TRBV4-1 and TRBJ1-4; 9 bases map to TRBD1. The V segment lost 1 base and the J segment 10 bases; nucleotides outside the gene matches: 7. The CDR3 spans 15 residues. CDR1 is MGHRA and CDR2 is YSYEKL in the germline V gene. In DNA form, the CDR3 reads TGCGCCAGCAGCCAAGGAGGGACAGGGTATGGAAAACTGTTTTTT. The encoded protein is CASSQGGTGYGKLFF.

The chain recombines TRBV9 with TRBJ2-7, with TRBD2 identical over 8 bases. The CDR3 loop spans 14 amino acids. Germline V lookup: CDR1 SGDLS, CDR2 YYNGEE. V lost 3 bases and J lost 7; bases outside the gene matches: 9. CDR3 nucleotide sequence: TGTGCCAGCAGCGCAAAGACTAGCGCCGTAGAGCAGTACTTC. Its translation: CASSAKTSAVEQYF.

The V and J genes are TRBV9 and TRBJ1-1; D is perhaps TRBD1 (5 bases). Germline CDR1 reads SGDLS; CDR2 reads YYNGEE. The length of the CDR3 is 15 residues. The V end was cut by 3 bases, the J end by 4 bases, with 16 bases between. The CDR3 spells CASSDAGSTVTEAFF. The DNA of the CDR3 is TGTGCCAGCAGCGACGCGGGGTCGACAGTCACTGAAGCTTTCTTT.

The V gene is TRBV5-4, the J gene TRBJ1-2; the D is unclear. Trimming removed 7 bases from V and 4 bases from J, with 17 bases in between. Germline assignment: CDR1 SGHNT and CDR2 YYREEE (reference sequence). The CDR3 is made up of 14 amino acids. The CDR3 bases are TGTGCCAGCGCGCCGCCAGGAAAGACCTATGGCTACACCTTC. Translation: CASAPPGKTYGYTF.

This chain links TRBV7-8 with TRBJ1-1; 8 bases are a match to TRBD1. Germline V gives CDR1 SGHVS, CDR2 FQNEAQ. V was clipped by 3 bases and J by 0 bases; unmatched bases: 3. CDR3 length: 15 residues. DNA of the CDR3: TGTGCCAGCAGCTTTAGACAGGGGATGAACACTGAAGCTTTCTTT. The encoded protein is CASSFRQGMNTEAFF.

The chain recombines TRBV7-2 with TRBJ2-5; 8 nucleotides align to TRBD2. This CDR3 is 17 amino acids long. Germline CDR1 reads SGHTA; CDR2 reads FQGNSA. V lost 2 bases and J lost 2; bases outside the gene matches: 10. The CDR3 region has the DNA TGTGCCAGCAGCTTACGCGGGCGGGGGGCTAATCAAGAGACCCAGTACTTC. Its translation is CASSLRGRGANQETQYF.

The V call is TRBV7-8, the J call TRBJ2-7; the D gene is possibly TRBD1 (6 bases). V lost 3 bases and J 2 bases, leaving 17 bases between the germline ends. The CDR3 runs to 16 residues. The germline V gene has CDR1 SGHVS and CDR2 FQNEAQ. This chain's CDR3 is CASSFAEPGVTYEQYF. The CDR3 DNA is TGTGCCAGCAGCTTCGCGGAGCCAGGGGTTACCTACGAGCAGTACTTC.